The 17 T cell receptor beta chains given below trace back to one sample, sequenced in a study of blood T cell repertoires in COVID-19. Libraries were prepared by immunoSEQ multiplex PCR; TCRdb keeps only in-frame clonotypes and omits some of them. This table has fewer than 90,000 clones, about nine tenths appearing once. Sequencing used peripheral blood. The receptor set was obtained from a male donor with acute or convalescent COVID-19.

V is TRBV6-6 and J is TRBJ2-7; 12 bases match TRBD1. Germline loops: CDR1 MNHNY, CDR2 SVGAGI (reference sequence). V lost 5 bases and J lost 7; bases outside the gene matches: 9. The CDR3 extends over 15 amino acids. Here the CDR3 reads CASSPAGQGAGEQYF. The CDR3 DNA follows: TGTGCCAGCAGTCCTGCGGGACAGGGGGCGGGGGAGCAGTACTTC.

V usage is TRBV28 and J usage is TRBJ2-1; TRBD1 might be the D (6 bases). The CDR3 is 11 amino acids. Germline V gives CDR1 MDHEN, CDR2 SYDVKM. The germline V and J ends were trimmed by 6 bases and 15 bases, with 15 bases remaining between them. The CDR3 region is CASRLTGLAFF. Here the CDR3 DNA reads TGTGCCAGCAGACTTACAGGGTTGGCGTTCTTC.

The chain joins TRBV2 to TRBJ1-2; unclear D gene. Germline-derived CDR1 and CDR2 are SNHLY and FYNNEI. The CDR3 contains 11 residues. V was trimmed by 7 bases and J by 0 bases, leaving 3 bases between them. The CDR3 is CASTANYGYTF. The CDR3 DNA reads as TGTGCCAGCACAGCTAACTATGGCTACACCTTC. Full variable domain (rest looked up from reference TRBV2 and TRBJ1-2): EPEVTQTPSHQVTQMGQEVILRCVPISNHLYFYWYRQILGQKVEFLVSFYNNEISEKSEIFDDQFSVERPDGSNFTLKIRSTKLEDSAMYFCASTANYGYTFGSGTRLTVV.

This clone came up a few times. This sequence joins TRBV5-5 and TRBJ1-4; 10 bases fit TRBD1. Germline V gene sequence: CDR1 SGHKS, CDR2 YYEKEE (reference sequence). V dropped 0 bases and J dropped 8; count of bases not matched to a gene: 7. The CDR3 loop spans 16 amino acids. The CDR3 loop reads CASSLEVGQGLEKLFF. The DNA for the CDR3 is TGTGCCAGCAGCTTGGAGGTGGGACAGGGGTTGGAAAAACTGTTTTTT. Complete variable domain (other parts from reference TRBV5-5 and TRBJ1-4): DAGVTQSPTHLIKTRGQQVTLRCSPISGHKSVSWYQQVLGQGPQFIFQYYEKEERGRGNFPDRFSARQFPNYSSELNVNALLLGDSALYLCASSLEVGQGLEKLFFGSGTQLSVL.

V usage is TRBV7-9 and J usage is TRBJ1-5, with 8 bases that match TRBD1. Unmatched junction bases numbered 8, after V lost 6 bases and J lost 1 base. Looked up from germline, CDR1 is SEHNR and CDR2 is FQNEAQ (reference sequence). The CDR3 totals 16 residues. DNA for the CDR3: TGTGCCAGCAGTCCCAGCGGGACAGGCAGCAATCAGCCCCAGCATTTT. This gives the protein CASSPSGTGSNQPQHF.

The rearrangement uses TRBV7-9 and TRBJ1-2, with TRBD1 matching 9 bases. CDR3 size: 14 residues. CDR1 and CDR2 from the germline V gene are SEHNR and FQNEAQ (reference sequence). V lost 5 bases, J lost 10 bases, and 11 bases stayed unmatched. DNA for the CDR3: TGTGCCAGCAGCCCCGGGACAGGGCTGATACCCTACACCTTC. This gives the protein CASSPGTGLIPYTF. Based on the CDR3 plus reference TRBV7-9 and TRBJ1-2, the full variable domain is DTGVSQNPRHKITKRGQNVTFRCDPISEHNRLYWYRQTLGQGPEFLTYFQNEAQLEKSRLLSDRFSAERPKGSFSTLEIQRTEQGDSAMYLCASSPGTGLIPYTFGSGTRLTVV.

The chain employs TRBV7-9 and TRBJ1-5; 8 bases align to TRBD1. From germline, CDR1 is SEHNR and CDR2 FQNEAQ (reference sequence). Trimming removed 4 bases from V and 4 bases from J; junction bases left unmatched: 9. The CDR3 has 16 residues. The CDR3 loop reads CASSSGTGGQNQPQHF. The CDR3 DNA sequence: TGTGCCAGCAGCTCAGGGACAGGAGGACAGAATCAGCCCCAGCATTTT.

This clone showed up just once. The V gene is TRBV5-1, the J gene TRBJ1-5, with TRBD1 matching 9 bases. The CDR3 covers 14 residues. In germline, CDR1 is SGHRS, CDR2 YFSETQ. The junction had 0 bases not matched to a gene; V was cut back by 0 bases and J by 5 bases. The CDR3 region has the DNA TGCGCCAGCAGCTTGGGACAGGGGGATCAGCCCCAGCATTTT. Protein: CASSLGQGDQPQHF.

The V gene is TRBV3-1 (or the pseudogene TRBV3-2), the J gene TRBJ2-5, with TRBD1 matching 9 bases. CDR1 and CDR2 (germline): LGHDT, YNNKEL (reference sequence). The CDR3 consists of 16 residues. Unmatched junction bases numbered 4, after V lost 0 bases and J lost 2 bases. CDR3 sequence (DNA): TGTGCCAGCAGCCAAGATCCCGACAGGGGGCAAGAGACCCAGTACTTC. Protein product: CASSQDPDRGQETQYF.

V usage is TRBV11-2 and J usage is TRBJ2-3; 11 nucleotides align to TRBD2. Trimming at V came to 0 bases and at J to 2 bases, leaving 7 bases not matched to a gene. Germline V lookup: CDR1 SGHAT, CDR2 FQNNGV. The CDR3 loop spans 18 amino acids. CDR3 nucleotide sequence: TGTGCCAGCAGCTTAGACCTAGCGGGGGGACCCTTCACAGATACGCAGTATTTT. It codes for CASSLDLAGGPFTDTQYF.

This chain uses TRBV19 with TRBJ1-5, with D possibly being TRBD1 (5 bases). V gave up 5 bases and J gave up 6 bases, with 8 bases separating them. This CDR3 comprises 12 residues. The germline CDR1 and CDR2 sequences are LNHDA and SQIVND (reference sequence). Here the CDR3 reads CASSPGGQPQHF. CDR3 DNA: TGTGCCAGTAGTCCCGGGGGTCAGCCCCAGCATTTT.

This chain links TRBV5-4 with TRBJ1-6, with D possibly being TRBD1 (6 bases). This CDR3 is built from 15 residues. V was clipped by 0 bases and J by 8 bases, with 12 bases between them. CDR1 is SGHNT and CDR2 is YYREEE in the germline V gene (reference sequence). CDR3: CASSLGQAGDSPLHF. For the CDR3, the DNA is TGTGCCAGCAGCTTGGGGCAGGCAGGGGATTCACCCCTCCACTTT.

This clone appeared a single time. This chain uses TRBV28 with TRBJ1-2; D is ambiguous. The CDR3 totals 13 residues. V lost 6 bases and J lost 0, with 8 bases in between. Germline loops: CDR1 MDHEN, CDR2 SYDVKM. CDR3 sequence (DNA): TGTGCCAGCAGCCCCCCAGCTAACTATGGCTACACCTTC. It is translated as CASSPPANYGYTF.

The chain carries TRBV7-6 and TRBJ2-5, with 7 bases matching TRBD1. Germline loops: CDR1 SGHVS, CDR2 FNYEAQ. J lost 5 bases, V lost 6 bases, and 9 bases had no gene match. The CDR3 sequence is 14 residues long. This CDR3 reads CASSTAQGMETQYF. CDR3 in DNA: TGTGCCAGCAGTACAGCACAGGGGATGGAGACCCAGTACTTC.

The chain joins TRBV3-1 (or the pseudogene TRBV3-2) to TRBJ2-7, with 7 bases aligning to TRBD1. The CDR3 is 13 amino acids. Germline V gives CDR1 LGHDT, CDR2 YNNKEL (reference sequence). V shed 5 bases, J shed 2 bases, and the junction held 3 bases outside the gene matches. CDR3 nucleotide sequence: TGTGCCAGCAGCTTTGGACAGGCCTACGAGCAGTACTTC. This sequence encodes CASSFGQAYEQYF.

This sequence joins TRBV7-8 and TRBJ2-3; no definite D call. The CDR3 runs to 14 residues. Trimming removed 1 base at V and 4 bases at J, with 9 bases between. Germline-derived CDR1 and CDR2 are SGHVS and FQNEAQ. CDR3 sequence: CASSLGGGADTQYF. CDR3 coding DNA: TGTGCCAGCAGCTTAGGAGGCGGTGCAGATACGCAGTATTTT.

V usage is TRBV19 and J usage is TRBJ1-4, with TRBD1 identical over 9 bases. The ends lost 5 bases at V and 8 bases at J; junction bases unmatched: 6. Germline CDR1 LNHDA, CDR2 SQIVND (reference sequence). There are 14 residues in the CDR3. The DNA of the CDR3 is TGTGCCAGTAGTCCACAGGGGGCCAAAGAAAAACTGTTTTTT. It is translated as CASSPQGAKEKLFF.